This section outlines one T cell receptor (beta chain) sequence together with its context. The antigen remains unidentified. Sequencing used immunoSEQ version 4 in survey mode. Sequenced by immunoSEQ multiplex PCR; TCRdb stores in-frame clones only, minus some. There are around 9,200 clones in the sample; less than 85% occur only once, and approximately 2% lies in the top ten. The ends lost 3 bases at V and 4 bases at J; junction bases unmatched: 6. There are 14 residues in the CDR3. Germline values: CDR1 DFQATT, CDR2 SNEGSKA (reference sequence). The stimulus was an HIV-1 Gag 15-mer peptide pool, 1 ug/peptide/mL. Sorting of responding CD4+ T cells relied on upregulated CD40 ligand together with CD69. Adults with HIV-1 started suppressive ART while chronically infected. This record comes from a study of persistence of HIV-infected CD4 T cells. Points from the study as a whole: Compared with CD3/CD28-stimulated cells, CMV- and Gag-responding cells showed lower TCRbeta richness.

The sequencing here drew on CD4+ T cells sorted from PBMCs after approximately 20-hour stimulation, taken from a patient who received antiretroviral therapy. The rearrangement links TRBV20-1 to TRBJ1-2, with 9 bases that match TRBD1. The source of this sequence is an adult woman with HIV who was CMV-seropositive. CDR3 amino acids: CSASAGTGPYGYTF. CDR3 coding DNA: TGCAGTGCTAGTGCTGGGACAGGGCCCTATGGCTACACCTTC.